The rows below give T cell receptor beta chains drawn from one sample of a study of cytomegalovirus exposure and HLA in healthy donors. Libraries were prepared by immunoSEQ multiplex PCR; TCRdb keeps only in-frame clonotypes and omits some of them. Found here are 100,000 to 150,000 clones, over 60% of them singletons; the top ten hold under 5%. The sample comprised PBMCs. These receptors came from a male donor in good health and CMV-seropositive. CDR3s include the opening cysteine and the closing phenylalanine or tryptophan. A D gene is named only where the DNA matches it firmly. Part of the rows lack a size; the others show once, few, many or a class for expanded clones.

CDR3 DNA,CDR3 protein,D gene,J gene,V gene,clone size
TGTGCCAGCAGCCGGACAGGGGATACGCAGTATTTT,CASSRTGDTQYF,TRBD1,TRBJ2-3,TRBV7-9,-
TGTGCCAGCATCCGCGCTCGGGACAGGGGCTACGAGCAGTACTTC,CASIRARDRGYEQYF,TRBD1,TRBJ2-7,TRBV2,-
TGTGCCAGCAGCTTGACAGGGGCCTATGGCTACACCTTC,CASSLTGAYGYTF,TRBD1,TRBJ1-2,TRBV7-8,-
TGTGCCAGCAGCTTTAGCGGGAGCTCCTACAATGAGCAGTTCTTC,CASSFSGSSYNEQFF,TRBD2,TRBJ2-1,TRBV11-3,few
TGTGCCAGCAGTGCGACAGTCGAGCAGTACTTC,CASSATVEQYF,-,TRBJ2-7,TRBV2,once
TGTGCCAGCAGCTTGGGGCCAGACACAGATACGCAGTATTTT,CASSLGPDTDTQYF,-,TRBJ2-3,TRBV5-4,-
TGTGCCACCAGTCCGGAGATCTCTGGAAACACCATATATTTT,CATSPEISGNTIYF,-,TRBJ1-3,TRBV15,-
TGTGCCAGCAAAAGGGACAGGCCAAACACTGAAGCTTTCTTT,CASKRDRPNTEAFF,TRBD1,TRBJ1-1,TRBV2,-
TGTGCCAGTAGGCCAGGGGGGACTGAAGCTTTCTTT,CASRPGGTEAFF,TRBD1,TRBJ1-1,TRBV19,-
TGTGCCAGCAGTTTACAGGGGGCAAATTCACCCCTCCACTTT,CASSLQGANSPLHF,TRBD1,TRBJ1-6,TRBV27,-
TGTGCCAGCAGTCAAGGACAGGGCGCCATAACGATGAACACTGAAGCTTTCTTT,CASSQGQGAITMNTEAFF,TRBD1,TRBJ1-1,TRBV6-1,few
TGTGCCAGCAGACCCATAGACAGGGGGTATCTTGGAAACACCATATATTTT,CASRPIDRGYLGNTIYF,TRBD1,TRBJ1-3,TRBV27,-
TGTGCCAGCAGCCTCGGACTAGCGGTGTACAATGAGCAGTTCTTC,CASSLGLAVYNEQFF,TRBD2,TRBJ2-1,TRBV27,-
TGCGCCAGCAGCCCCTCTCAGTTCTACGAGCAGTACTTC,CASSPSQFYEQYF,-,TRBJ2-7,TRBV4-1,few
TGTGCCAGCAGCTTAAGGGGAGGGCCGACAGATACGCAGTATTTT,CASSLRGGPTDTQYF,TRBD2,TRBJ2-3,TRBV11-1,-
TGTGCCAGCAGCTTACGACTTCAGGGCTACACCTTC,CASSLRLQGYTF,-,TRBJ1-2,TRBV7-2,-
TGTGCCAGTAGTATAGATCGACGGGGGGCGATGGACACTGAAGCTTTCTTT,CASSIDRRGAMDTEAFF,-,TRBJ1-1,TRBV19,-
TGTGCCAGCAGCTTACGGGGCTACGAGCAGTACTTC,CASSLRGYEQYF,-,TRBJ2-7,TRBV7-6,-
TGTGCCAGCAGCTCCCTGACACCCTACGAGCAGTACTTC,CASSSLTPYEQYF,-,TRBJ2-7,TRBV7-9,-
TGTGCCAGCAGCTCCGGGACAGAGCGACTCTATGGCTACACCTTC,CASSSGTERLYGYTF,TRBD1,TRBJ1-2,TRBV5-4,-
TGTGCCAGCAGCCCACCAGCGGGGGCGAACACCGGGGAGCTGTTTTTT,CASSPPAGANTGELFF,TRBD2,TRBJ2-2,TRBV7-3,-
TGTGCCATCAGTACCAGCGGGAGTTGGGAAAAGGACTACGAGCAGTACTTC,CAISTSGSWEKDYEQYF,TRBD2,TRBJ2-7,TRBV10-3,few
TGTGCCAGCAGCCTCGGACAGGGAGGGACCACCATATATTTT,CASSLGQGGTTIYF,TRBD1,TRBJ1-3,TRBV7-9,-
TGTGCCAGCAGTTCCTCGGACAGCCTCTATGGCTACACCTTC,CASSSSDSLYGYTF,-,TRBJ1-2,TRBV27,-
TGCGCCGCCCGGGGGACTAGCGGGAGGGCTGGGGAGACCCAGTACTTC,CAARGTSGRAGETQYF,TRBD2,TRBJ2-5,TRBV5-1,-
TGTGCCAGCAGCCTCGAAGTTGAGGAAAAACTGTTTTTT,CASSLEVEEKLFF,-,TRBJ1-4,TRBV7-2,few
TGTGCCAGCGTTCGAGCCGGGACAGGGAAGACTGAAGCTTTCTTT,CASVRAGTGKTEAFF,TRBD1,TRBJ1-1,TRBV27,-